Below are 8 T cell receptor beta chains sequenced from a single sample in a study of identical twins. TCRdb re-analysed the 5' RACE reads in MiXCR, keeping a single row per CDR3 protein. Among 600,000 to 800,000 distinct CDR3 sequences, roughly 20% were seen once, and the ten largest hold 4% to 5.5%. These data were also reused for a study on T cells expressing NK-cell markers.

Material for sequencing was PBMCs. Every receptor here comes from a woman between 18 and 30 years old in good health.

The chain recombines TRBV29-1 with TRBJ1-1; D is undetermined. This CDR3 is built from 12 residues. V lost 4 bases and J 1 base, leaving 7 bases between the germline ends. Germline-derived CDR1 and CDR2 are SQVTM and ANQGSEA. CDR3: CSVAEQNTEAFF. The CDR3 DNA sequence: TGCAGCGTTGCGGAACAGAACACTGAAGCTTTCTTT.

Only a few counts were recorded for this clonotype. This chain connects TRBV29-1 to TRBJ2-7; 7 bases align to TRBD1. This CDR3 contains 14 residues. The V gene's germline CDR1 is SQVTM and CDR2 ANQGSEA. V shed 5 bases and J 6 bases; nucleotides not matched to a gene: 13. CDR3 sequence (DNA): TGCAGCGTTCTTCCGACGGGACAGTTGGCCGAGCAGTACTTC. Protein: CSVLPTGQLAEQYF.

This chain uses TRBV6-1 with TRBJ2-7, with 7 positions matching TRBD2. Germline-derived CDR1 and CDR2 are MNHNS and SASEGT. V shed 6 bases, J shed 2 bases, and the junction held 10 bases outside the gene matches. The CDR3 loop spans 15 amino acids. CDR3 amino acids: CASSHRGGLAYEQYF. The CDR3 nucleotides read TGTGCCAGCAGCCACCGGGGCGGACTAGCCTACGAGCAGTACTTC.

The sample holds a few counts of this clonotype. The genes are TRBV20-1 and TRBJ2-1; D tentatively fits TRBD1 or TRBD2 (6 bases each). V was trimmed by 6 bases and J by 0 bases, leaving 18 bases between them. Germline-derived CDR1 and CDR2 are DFQATT and SNEGSKA (reference sequence). CDR3 length: 16 residues. The CDR3 spells CSASSWGASSYNEQFF. Written as DNA, the CDR3 is TGCAGTGCCTCTTCCTGGGGGGCGAGCTCCTACAATGAGCAGTTCTTC.

V is TRBV29-1 and J is TRBJ2-7; the match to TRBD1 covers 7 bases. The CDR3 consists of 13 residues. The ends lost 7 bases at V and 8 bases at J; junction bases unmatched: 14. CDR1 and CDR2 from the germline V gene are SQVTM and ANQGSEA. The CDR3 DNA reads as TGCAGCGCCCGAGCCGGGACAGCAGATAAGCAGTACTTC. This sequence encodes CSARAGTADKQYF.

Only a few counts were recorded for this clonotype. This chain joins TRBV29-1 and TRBJ2-3; D might be TRBD2 (5 bases). This CDR3 is 13 amino acids long. Trimming stripped 7 bases from V and 3 bases from J, with 14 bases between. Germline CDR1 and CDR2: SQVTM and ANQGSEA. In nucleotides, the CDR3 is TGCAGCGCCCTAACTAGGTTGACAGATACGCAGTATTTT. Protein: CSALTRLTDTQYF.

V and J are TRBV10-3 and TRBJ2-5, with TRBD1 identical over 7 bases. Per germline, CDR1 ENHRY and CDR2 SYGVKD. CDR3 size: 11 residues. The junction had 7 bases not matched to a gene; V was cut back by 8 bases and J by 10 bases. The CDR3 protein is CAIGRDRGQYF. The CDR3 nucleotides are TGTGCCATCGGCCGGGACAGAGGCCAGTACTTC.

CDR3 protein: CSARGVGYEQYF. CDR3 in DNA: TGCAGTGCTAGAGGGGTCGGCTACGAGCAGTACTTC. The V call is TRBV20-1, the J call TRBJ2-7; no definite D call. CDR1 DFQATT and CDR2 SNEGSKA come from the germline V gene (reference sequence). V lost 1 base and J 3 bases, leaving 7 bases between the germline ends. CDR3 size: 12 residues.